This T cell receptor (beta chain) was obtained from a study of memory CD4+ T cells and cytomegalovirus serostatus. Overall study: Of the healthy Belgian adults, several were CMV seropositive and about two dozen seronegative.

The study's findings and limits: Median bootstrapped AUC for CMV status was just under 0.97 originally, approximately 0.91 US-trained. Each of around 69 CMV-associated TCRbeta sequences occurred in one to five individuals.

A remark on this clone: Antigen specificity is unknown.

The sort gate was single viable CD3+CD4+CD8-CD45RO+ cells for memory CD4+ T cells. Donors' CMV status reflects serum IgG against pp150, pp28, p38, p52. The CDR3 is 14 residues long. Trimming left V 3 bases short and J 4 bases short, with 12 bases between. The germline V gene has CDR1 SGHRS and CDR2 YFSETQ. Method: immunoSEQ multiplex PCR; TCRdb's copy keeps in-frame clones and lacks some. In the table there are some 59,000 clones, 75% to 90% of which are singletons. What was sequenced was memory CD4+ T cells from blood. The source of this sequence is an adult in good health and CMV-seronegative. This chain uses TRBV5-1 with TRBJ2-3, with D possibly matching TRBD2 (6 bases). CDR3 amino acids: CASSSGDRSDTQYF. The CDR3 DNA follows: TGCGCCAGCAGCTCGGGGGACCGCTCAGATACGCAGTATTTT.